These 15 T cell receptor beta chains came from one sample sequenced in a study of blood T cell repertoires in COVID-19. The protocol was immunoSEQ multiplex PCR, while the TCRdb copy is restricted to in-frame clones and leaves out a portion. The sample records some 42,000 clones, roughly 90% being singletons. The material sequenced was peripheral blood. The source is a human donor in a cohort sampled during active COVID-19.

The gene calls are TRBV6-5 and TRBJ1-2, with TRBD1 as a possible D gene (5 bases). The germline V gene encodes CDR1 MNHEY and CDR2 SVGAGI. The CDR3 sequence is 16 residues long. The germline V and J ends were trimmed by 0 bases and 5 bases, with 16 bases remaining between them. CDR3 loop: CASSYSISLGGYGYTF. The CDR3 bases are TGTGCCAGCAGTTACTCGATCTCGTTGGGGGGTTATGGCTACACCTTC.

The rearrangement joins TRBV6-5 to TRBJ1-1, with D perhaps TRBD1 (6 bases). The germline V gene encodes CDR1 MNHEY and CDR2 SVGAGI. V lost 8 bases and J lost 0, with 10 bases in between. This CDR3 spans 13 amino acids. Here the CDR3 reads CASYRVVNTEAFF. The CDR3 DNA reads as TGTGCCAGCTACAGGGTTGTGAACACTGAAGCTTTCTTT.

The chain carries TRBV30 and TRBJ1-1; D ambiguous. The CDR3 contains 12 residues. Germline V gene data show CDR1 as GTSNPN and CDR2 as SVGIG (reference sequence). V lost 0 bases and J 6 bases, leaving 8 bases between the germline ends. The CDR3 sequence: CAWSVEEAEAFF. CDR3 DNA: TGTGCCTGGAGTGTAGAGGAAGCTGAAGCTTTCTTT.

The J gene is TRBJ2-1, the V gene TRBV2; maybe TRBD1 (6 bases). The V and J ends lost 6 bases and 7 bases respectively, with 16 bases between them. There are 14 residues in the CDR3. Germline values: CDR1 SNHLY, CDR2 FYNNEI. CDR3 sequence (DNA): TGTGCCAGCAGCCCCACGATAGGGGGAAATGAGCAGTTCTTC. Translated: CASSPTIGGNEQFF.

This clone came up once. The chain has TRBV18 and TRBJ1-2; D is unresolved. The CDR3 runs to 14 residues. Trimming removed 3 bases at V and 6 bases at J, with 14 bases between. Looked up from germline, CDR1 is KGHSH and CDR2 is LQKENI. The CDR3 loop is CASSPLETGDGYTF. CDR3 nucleotides: TGTGCCAGCTCACCGTTAGAGACGGGTGATGGCTACACCTTC.

Written as DNA, the CDR3 is TGTGCCAGCAAGCCGGGACAGGGACTCCCACAGCATTTT. Translation gives CASKPGQGLPQHF. The J gene is TRBJ1-5, the V gene TRBV6-5; 9 nucleotides align to TRBD1. CDR3 size: 13 residues. The germline CDR1 and CDR2 sequences are MNHEY and SVGAGI. V gave up 7 bases and J gave up 13 bases; unmatched junction bases: 11.

This chain joins TRBV12-3 or TRBV12-4 and TRBJ2-7; 8 bases are a match to TRBD1. The CDR3 is made up of 13 amino acids. Unmatched junction bases numbered 4, after V lost 3 bases and J lost 6 bases. The CDR3: CASSLRDRREQYF. CDR3 in DNA: TGTGCCAGCAGTTTGAGGGACAGGCGCGAGCAGTACTTC.

This clone is labeled as medium-sized. The chain couples TRBV4-1 to TRBJ1-2, with TRBD1 matching 8 bases. Per the germline V gene, CDR1 is MGHRA and CDR2 is YSYEKL. V gave up 1 base and J gave up 6 bases; unmatched junction bases: 10. This CDR3 is built from 16 residues. CDR3 loop: CASSQVGAQGGHGYTF. The CDR3 DNA follows: TGCGCCAGCAGCCAAGTTGGAGCACAGGGGGGTCATGGCTACACCTTC.

The chain couples TRBV4-1 to TRBJ1-6; 9 bases match TRBD1. Per the germline V gene, CDR1 is MGHRA and CDR2 is YSYEKL. The CDR3 consists of 19 residues. V gave up 0 bases and J gave up 4 bases; unmatched junction bases: 10. In nucleotides, the CDR3 is TGCGCCAGCAGCCAAGATCCATCGGGGACAGGGATTTATAATTCACCCCTCCACTTT. Protein product: CASSQDPSGTGIYNSPLHF.

This sequence joins TRBV5-6 and TRBJ2-7, with TRBD1 matching over 7 bases. The V gene end was trimmed by 0 bases and the J gene end by 0 bases; junction bases not matched to a gene: 6. The CDR3 spans 16 residues. CDR1 and CDR2 (germline): SGHDT, YYEEEE. CDR3 sequence reads: CASSLDRGKSSYEQYF. The CDR3 DNA follows: TGTGCCAGCAGCTTGGACAGGGGCAAAAGCTCCTACGAGCAGTACTTC.

In this sample, this clone turned up a few times. This rearrangement joins TRBV7-2 to TRBJ2-3, with a tentative D call TRBD2 (5 bases). Germline values: CDR1 SGHTA, CDR2 FQGNSA. CDR3 length equals 15 residues. V was trimmed by 1 base and J by 2 bases, leaving 10 bases between them. Written as DNA, the CDR3 is TGTGCCAGCAGCTTAGTAAGCGGCTACACAGATACGCAGTATTTT. Its protein is CASSLVSGYTDTQYF.

The V and J genes are TRBV10-3 and TRBJ2-5; 11 nucleotides line up with TRBD1. CDR3 length: 14 residues. Trimming cost V 6 bases and J 5 bases; bases outside gene matches: 5. CDR1 and CDR2 from the germline V gene are ENHRY and SYGVKD. The CDR3 loop reads CAIRGTGGQETQYF. CDR3 nucleotides: TGTGCCATCAGGGGGACAGGGGGACAGGAGACCCAGTACTTC.

This clone has more than one count but fewer than ten. The rearrangement joins TRBV4-1 to TRBJ2-5; the D is unclear. Per germline, CDR1 MGHRA and CDR2 YSYEKL. The CDR3 has 16 amino acids. V lost 1 base to trimming and J lost 5 bases, with 17 bases between them. This CDR3 reads CASSQGPLGYGETQYF. CDR3 nucleotides: TGCGCCAGCAGCCAAGGGCCCCTCGGGTATGGGGAGACCCAGTACTTC.

J is TRBJ1-6 and V is TRBV5-4, with 9 nucleotides matching TRBD1. Germline CDR1 and CDR2: SGHNT and YYREEE (reference sequence). The length of the CDR3 is 17 residues. V was clipped by 2 bases and J by 7 bases; unmatched bases: 10. In nucleotides, the CDR3 is TGTGCCAGCAGCTTCGGGGACAGGGTTCTTTCCAATTCACCCCTCCACTTT. Translated, it gives CASSFGDRVLSNSPLHF.

The V and J genes are TRBV7-6 and TRBJ1-3; D possibly corresponds to TRBD1 (5 bases). The CDR3 length is 16 residues. V gave up 0 bases and J gave up 0 bases, with 9 bases separating them. Germline lookup yields CDR1 SGHVS and CDR2 FNYEAQ. The DNA for the CDR3 is TGTGCCAGCAGCTTAGCGCTAACAGGCTCTGGAAACACCATATATTTT. It encodes CASSLALTGSGNTIYF.